Given below is one T cell receptor beta chain in context. The data stem from a study of OX40 agonist ivuxolimab in advanced cancers. As for the study in general: The dose-escalation group included hepatocellular carcinoma, melanoma, renal cell carcinoma and head and neck cancer.

Peripheral blood came from all dose cohorts at three timepoints. The germline gives CDR1 SEHNR, CDR2 FQNEAQ (reference sequence). This CDR3 spans 14 amino acids. Trimming shortened V by 4 bases and J by 6 bases, and 16 bases separated the two germline ends. Clones were read by immunoSEQ multiplex PCR, and TCRdb kept only the in-frame ones, dropping some. The sample carries about 64,000 clones, approximately 84% recorded once. This receptor was identified in an adult with an advanced solid tumor such as melanoma, head and neck, liver or kidney cancer. The sample was CD4+ or CD8+ T cells sorted from blood, taken in a trial of the OX40 agonist ivuxolimab. The gene calls are TRBV7-9 and TRBJ2-7; D might be TRBD1 (6 bases). This CDR3 reads CASSSTGKGIEQYF. The CDR3 coding sequence is TGTGCCAGCAGCTCTACAGGGAAGGGCATCGAGCAGTACTTC.